These 14 T cell receptor beta chains originate from one sample sequenced in a study of cytomegalovirus exposure and HLA in healthy donors. The PCR used 60 Vbeta and 13 Jbeta primers. The method was immunoSEQ multiplex PCR; TCRdb's version includes in-frame clones alone and lacks a portion of them. This repertoire shows around 140,000 clones, around 82% found once; its top ten account for 2% to 2.5%. The sample comprised PBMCs. These TCRs come from a woman aged 18-30 years in good health and CMV-seropositive.

V is TRBV11-2 and J is TRBJ1-1; possible D gene TRBD1, 5 bases. V was pared by 8 bases and J by 3 bases, with 19 bases between. The CDR3 totals 15 residues. Per the germline V gene, CDR1 is SGHAT and CDR2 is FQNNGV. The CDR3 DNA is TGTGCCAGCGGAAAAAGGGGTAATACGGACACTGAAGCTTTCTTT. Translated, it gives CASGKRGNTDTEAFF.

The J gene is TRBJ1-3, the V gene TRBV7-2, with a weak D call TRBD1 (6 bases). Per the germline V gene, CDR1 is SGHTA and CDR2 is FQGNSA. V was clipped by 4 bases and J by 2 bases, with 12 bases between them. The CDR3 consists of 15 residues. Here the CDR3 reads CASSSRGGTGNTIYF. The CDR3 coding sequence is TGTGCCAGCAGCTCCAGGGGAGGGACTGGAAACACCATATATTTT.

The chain joins TRBV12-5 to TRBJ1-5; TRBD1 might be the D (5 bases). The germline gives CDR1 LGHNT, CDR2 FRNRAP. The CDR3 runs 17 residues. Deletions cut 5 bases from V and 0 bases from J, with 17 bases between. This CDR3 reads CASGLSSGTHSNQPQHF. The CDR3 nucleotides are TGTGCTAGTGGTCTAAGTAGCGGGACCCATAGCAATCAGCCCCAGCATTTT.

This rearrangement joins TRBV7-9 to TRBJ2-2; 13 positions agree with TRBD2. CDR1 and CDR2 from the germline V gene are SEHNR and FQNEAQ (reference sequence). After removal of 1 base from V and 7 bases from J, the junction contained 6 bases not matched to a gene. This CDR3 has 17 residues. The CDR3 DNA reads TGTGCCAGCAGCTTAGAGGGACTAGCGGGGACGAACGGGGAGCTGTTTTTT. This translates into CASSLEGLAGTNGELFF.

In its sample, this clone was seen a few times. The CDR3 bases are TGTGCCAGCAGTGAAGTGGACAGGGGGCACGGCAATGAGCAGTTCTTC. This sequence encodes CASSEVDRGHGNEQFF. V is TRBV6-1 and J is TRBJ2-1, with 11 bases lining up with TRBD1. CDR1 and CDR2 from the germline V gene are MNHNS and SASEGT. After removal of 1 base from V and 6 bases from J, the junction contained 5 bases not matched to a gene. This CDR3 comprises 16 residues.

The chain recombines TRBV6-1 with TRBJ2-7; maybe TRBD2 (6 bases). The V gene lost 1 base and the J gene lost 2 bases, with 12 bases spanning the gap. In germline, CDR1 is MNHNS, CDR2 SASEGT. This CDR3 is 15 amino acids long. CDR3 protein: CASSEVWEEAYEQYF. Written as DNA, the CDR3 is TGTGCCAGCAGTGAAGTATGGGAGGAGGCCTACGAGCAGTACTTC.

This clone has only one observation. V and J are TRBV6-1 and TRBJ1-5; no firm D call. The V gene lost 8 bases and the J gene lost 1 base, with 12 bases spanning the gap. The CDR3 is 14 residues long. The germline V gene encodes CDR1 MNHNS and CDR2 SASEGT. The CDR3 is CASEKRNSNQPQHF. CDR3 nucleotides: TGTGCCAGCGAAAAGAGGAACAGCAATCAGCCCCAGCATTTT.

This clone was observed a handful of times. This chain connects TRBV15 to TRBJ2-3; 8 bases match TRBD1. Trimming took 2 bases from V and 4 from J; bases not matched to a gene: 5. Looked up from germline, CDR1 is LNHNV and CDR2 is YYDKDF (reference sequence). The CDR3 length is 15 residues. The CDR3, as DNA: TGTGCCACCAGCAGACGGACAGGGACCGCAGATACGCAGTATTTT. It is translated as CATSRRTGTADTQYF.

The chain combines TRBV5-1 with TRBJ2-1, with TRBD1 identical over 7 bases. CDR1 is SGHRS and CDR2 is YFSETQ in the germline V gene. The CDR3 totals 14 residues. J was trimmed by 10 bases and V by 0 bases; bases with no gene match: 7. The CDR3 is CASSLEWGTVEQFF. The CDR3 nucleotides are TGCGCCAGCAGCTTGGAGTGGGGGACAGTAGAGCAGTTCTTC.

This chain links TRBV7-6 with TRBJ2-1; 12 bases map to TRBD2. Trimming cost V 3 bases and J 5 bases; bases outside gene matches: 2. In germline, CDR1 is SGHVS, CDR2 FNYEAQ. There are 15 residues in the CDR3. CDR3 residues: CASSLTSGGNNEQFF. The DNA of the CDR3 is TGTGCCAGCAGCTTGACTAGCGGGGGAAACAATGAGCAGTTCTTC.

This clone was detected a few times. The CDR3 here is CASRHRGHQETQYF. The CDR3 nucleotides are TGTGCCAGCAGACACAGGGGGCACCAAGAGACCCAGTACTTC. V and J are TRBV6-1 and TRBJ2-5; 9 bases fit TRBD1. The CDR3 contains 14 residues. CDR1 MNHNS and CDR2 SASEGT come from the germline V gene. Trimming cost V 6 bases and J 0 bases; bases outside gene matches: 2.

The chain has TRBV5-1 and TRBJ2-1; TRBD2 agrees at 8 bases. The CDR3 spans 15 residues. The V segment lost 1 base and the J segment 8 bases; nucleotides outside the gene matches: 8. Germline V gene data show CDR1 as SGHRS and CDR2 as YFSETQ. The CDR3 DNA reads TGCGCCAGCAGCTTGAACGGGGGGGCCTGGGATGAGCAGTTCTTC. Its protein is CASSLNGGAWDEQFF.

The gene calls are TRBV7-9 and TRBJ1-1, with D possibly matching TRBD1 (6 bases). Per the germline V gene, CDR1 is SEHNR and CDR2 is FQNEAQ (reference sequence). V dropped 2 bases and J dropped 1 base, with 11 bases sitting between them. The CDR3 contains 15 residues. Here the CDR3 DNA reads TGTGCCAGCAGCTTACTGGGCAGGGGGAACACTGAAGCTTTCTTT. Its translation is CASSLLGRGNTEAFF.

This chain joins TRBV7-9 and TRBJ2-3, with 14 bases identical to TRBD2. From germline, CDR1 is SEHNR and CDR2 FQNEAQ (reference sequence). V dropped 4 bases and J dropped 0; count of bases not matched to a gene: 6. CDR3 length equals 18 residues. CDR3 in DNA: TGTGCCAGCAGCTCGACTAGCGGGGGGGCAAGTAGCACAGATACGCAGTATTTT. Translation: CASSSTSGGASSTDTQYF. Complete variable domain (other parts from reference TRBV7-9 and TRBJ2-3): DTGVSQNPRHKITKRGQNVTFRCDPISEHNRLYWYRQTLGQGPEFLTYFQNEAQLEKSRLLSDRFSAERPKGSFSTLEIQRTEQGDSAMYLCASSSTSGGASSTDTQYFGPGTRLTVL.